This TCR beta chain came from a study of blood T cells in healthy people across ages. The CDR3 consists of 16 residues. V gave up 2 bases and J gave up 7 bases, with 20 bases separating them. Per germline, CDR1 MNHEY and CDR2 SVGAGI. Alongside a J-beta primer mix, a sample-barcoded 5' primer served in a second PCR lasting about 7 to 11 cycles. TCRdb reanalysed the 5' RACE reads using MiXCR and keeps one entry per CDR3 protein. In the table there are 790,000 or so distinct CDR3 sequences, 35% to 60% of which are singletons. In this sample, this clonotype turned up a few times. The sample consisted of blood. The clonotype originates from a man of 80 years or more in good health. J is TRBJ2-5 and V is TRBV6-5; maybe TRBD2 (5 bases). The CDR3 sequence: CASSYTQTVAGGTQYF. In DNA form, the CDR3 reads TGTGCCAGCAGTTACACCCAAACAGTCGCGGGTGGGACCCAGTACTTC.